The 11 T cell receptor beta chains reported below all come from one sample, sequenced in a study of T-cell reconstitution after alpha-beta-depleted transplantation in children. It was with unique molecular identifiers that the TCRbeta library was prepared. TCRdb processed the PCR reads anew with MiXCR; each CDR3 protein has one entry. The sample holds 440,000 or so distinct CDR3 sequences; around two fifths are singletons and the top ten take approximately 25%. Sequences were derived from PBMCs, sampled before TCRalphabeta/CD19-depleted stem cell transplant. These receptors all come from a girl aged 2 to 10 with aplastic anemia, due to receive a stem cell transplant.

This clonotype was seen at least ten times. The CDR3 nucleotides are TGTGCCAGCAGCTTAGATCTGTACAGCTCCTATAATTCACCCCTCCACTTT. It specifies CASSLDLYSSYNSPLHF. The chain joins TRBV11-2 to TRBJ1-6; D is unresolved. With 0 bases removed from V and 0 bases from J, the gap between germline ends came to 9 bases. CDR1 SGHAT and CDR2 FQNNGV come from the germline V gene. The CDR3 has 17 residues.

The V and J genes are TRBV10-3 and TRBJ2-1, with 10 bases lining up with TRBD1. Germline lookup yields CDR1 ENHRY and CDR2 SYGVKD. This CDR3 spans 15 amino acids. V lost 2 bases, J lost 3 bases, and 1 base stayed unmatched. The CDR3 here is CAISEGTGVYNEQFF. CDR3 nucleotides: TGTGCCATCAGTGAGGGGACAGGGGTCTACAATGAGCAGTTCTTC.

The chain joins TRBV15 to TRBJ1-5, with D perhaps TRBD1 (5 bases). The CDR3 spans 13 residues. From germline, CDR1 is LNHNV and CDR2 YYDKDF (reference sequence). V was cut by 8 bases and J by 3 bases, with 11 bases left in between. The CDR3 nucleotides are TGTGCCACCTGGGGCGGTTACAATCAGCCCCAGCATTTT. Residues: CATWGGYNQPQHF.

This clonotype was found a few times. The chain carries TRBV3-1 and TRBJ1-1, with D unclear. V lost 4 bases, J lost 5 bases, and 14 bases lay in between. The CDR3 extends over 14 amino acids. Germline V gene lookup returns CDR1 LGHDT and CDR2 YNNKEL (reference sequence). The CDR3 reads CASSRPNWGTEAFF. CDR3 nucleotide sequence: TGTGCCAGCAGCCGTCCTAATTGGGGAACTGAAGCTTTCTTT.

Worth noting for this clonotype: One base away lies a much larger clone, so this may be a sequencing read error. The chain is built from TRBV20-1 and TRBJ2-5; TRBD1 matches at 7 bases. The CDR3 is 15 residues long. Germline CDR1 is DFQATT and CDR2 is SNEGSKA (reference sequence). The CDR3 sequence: CSAREVGGYRETRYF. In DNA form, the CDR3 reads TGCAGTGCTAGAGAAGTAGGGGGCTATAGGGAGACCCGGTACTTC.

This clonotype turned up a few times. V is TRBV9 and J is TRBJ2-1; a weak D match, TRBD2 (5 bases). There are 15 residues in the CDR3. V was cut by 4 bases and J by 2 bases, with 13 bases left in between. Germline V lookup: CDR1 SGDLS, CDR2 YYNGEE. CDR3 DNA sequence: TGTGCCAGCAGCCCCGTGGTAGCGACCTACAATGAGCAGTTCTTC. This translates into CASSPVVATYNEQFF.

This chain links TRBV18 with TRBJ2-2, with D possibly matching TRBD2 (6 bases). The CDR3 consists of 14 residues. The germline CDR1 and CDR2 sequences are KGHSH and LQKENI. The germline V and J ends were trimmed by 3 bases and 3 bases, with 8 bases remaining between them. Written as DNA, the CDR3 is TGTGCCAGCTCACCGGGACTGTACACCGGGGAGCTGTTTTTT. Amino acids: CASSPGLYTGELFF.

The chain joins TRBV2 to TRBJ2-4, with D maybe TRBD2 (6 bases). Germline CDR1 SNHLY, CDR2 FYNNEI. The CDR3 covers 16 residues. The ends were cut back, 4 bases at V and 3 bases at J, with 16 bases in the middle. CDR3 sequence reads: CASSVREPDDKNIQYF. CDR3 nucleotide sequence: TGTGCCAGCAGTGTCCGGGAGCCCGATGACAAAAACATTCAGTACTTC.

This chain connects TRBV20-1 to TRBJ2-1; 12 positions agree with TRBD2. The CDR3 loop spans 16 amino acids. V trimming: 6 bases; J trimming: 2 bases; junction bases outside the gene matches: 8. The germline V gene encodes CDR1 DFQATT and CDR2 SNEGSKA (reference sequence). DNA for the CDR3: TGCAGTGCCCCTGCGCCTAGCGGGGGGGCCTACAATGAGCAGTTCTTC. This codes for CSAPAPSGGAYNEQFF.

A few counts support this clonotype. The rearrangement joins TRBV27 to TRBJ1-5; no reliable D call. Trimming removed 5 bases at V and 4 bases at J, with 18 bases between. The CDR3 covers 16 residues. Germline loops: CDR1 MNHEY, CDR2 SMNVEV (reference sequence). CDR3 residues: CASSLLAGAPNQPQHF. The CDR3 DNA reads TGTGCCAGCAGTCTCCTCGCGGGTGCCCCTAATCAGCCCCAGCATTTT.

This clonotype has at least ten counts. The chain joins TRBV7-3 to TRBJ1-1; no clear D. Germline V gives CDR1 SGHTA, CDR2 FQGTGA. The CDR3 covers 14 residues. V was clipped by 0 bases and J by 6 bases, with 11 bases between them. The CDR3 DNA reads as TGTGCCAGCAGCTTAACGTGGGAAGACGCTGAAGCTTTCTTT. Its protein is CASSLTWEDAEAFF.